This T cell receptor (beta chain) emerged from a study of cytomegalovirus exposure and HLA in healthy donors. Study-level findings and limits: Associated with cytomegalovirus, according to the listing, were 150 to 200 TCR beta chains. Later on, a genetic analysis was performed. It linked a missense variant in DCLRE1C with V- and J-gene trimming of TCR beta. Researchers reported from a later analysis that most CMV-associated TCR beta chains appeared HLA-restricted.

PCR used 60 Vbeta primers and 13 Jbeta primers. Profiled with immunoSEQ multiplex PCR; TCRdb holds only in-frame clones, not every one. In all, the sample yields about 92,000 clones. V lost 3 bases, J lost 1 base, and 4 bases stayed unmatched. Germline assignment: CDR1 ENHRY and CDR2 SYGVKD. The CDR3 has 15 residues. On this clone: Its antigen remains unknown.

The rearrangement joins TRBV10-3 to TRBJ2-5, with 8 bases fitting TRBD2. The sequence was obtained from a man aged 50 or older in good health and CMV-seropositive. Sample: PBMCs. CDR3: CAISDTGGSQETQYF. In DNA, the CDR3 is TGTGCCATCAGTGATACGGGAGGGTCCCAAGAGACCCAGTACTTC.